The 2 T cell receptor beta chains presented below share a single source sample, sequenced in a study of T-cell memory formation after mild COVID-19. TCRdb independently ran MiXCR on the 5' RACE reads; one entry per CDR3 protein. Here the sample spans under 350,000 distinct CDR3 sequences, 16% being singletons. The sequencing sample was made of PBMCs or a T cell subset sorted from them (not recorded which). Receptor source: a man aged 18 to 30 who had mild COVID-19 (a few samples of this study predate the infection). Cell type and time point are not known.

V and J are TRBV20-1 and TRBJ1-2; D is undetermined. The V end was cut by 5 bases, the J end by 7 bases, with 11 bases between. Germline-derived CDR1 and CDR2 are DFQATT and SNEGSKA (reference sequence). This CDR3 region has 11 residues. The CDR3 nucleotides are TGCAGTGCTGAGCTAGTGTCTGGCTACACCTTC. Amino acid sequence: CSAELVSGYTF.

The gene calls are TRBV18 and TRBJ2-1; no reliable D call. Germline CDR1 and CDR2: KGHSH and LQKENI. This CDR3 is 12 amino acids long. V was pared by 3 bases and J by 6 bases, with 6 bases between. Here the CDR3 DNA reads TGTGCCAGCTCACCGACTTCCAATGAGCAGTTCTTC. Translation gives CASSPTSNEQFF.